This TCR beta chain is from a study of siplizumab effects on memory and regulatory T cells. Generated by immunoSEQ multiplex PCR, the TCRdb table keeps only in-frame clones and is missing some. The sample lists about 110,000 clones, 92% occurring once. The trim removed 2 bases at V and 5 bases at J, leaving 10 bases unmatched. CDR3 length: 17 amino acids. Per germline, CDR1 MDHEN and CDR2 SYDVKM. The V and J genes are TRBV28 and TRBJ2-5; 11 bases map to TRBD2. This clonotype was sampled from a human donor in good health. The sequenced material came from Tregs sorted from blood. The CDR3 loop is CASSLKASGRWRETQYF. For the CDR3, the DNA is TGTGCCAGCAGTTTAAAGGCTAGCGGGAGGTGGAGGGAGACCCAGTACTTC. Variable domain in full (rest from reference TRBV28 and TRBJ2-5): DVKVTQSSRYLVKRTGEKVFLECVQDMDHENMFWYRQDPGLGLRLIYFSYDVKMKEKGDIPEGYSVSREKKERFSLILESASTNQTSMYLCASSLKASGRWRETQYFGPGTRLLVL.